The sample holds one count of the clone carrying this T cell receptor (beta chain). The data derive from a study of control samples from healthy donors and cancer patients. The CDR3 spans 16 residues. With 2 bases removed from V and 3 bases from J, the gap between germline ends came to 17 bases. Method: immunoSEQ multiplex PCR; TCRdb's copy keeps in-frame clones and lacks some. The sample yields under 80,000 clones, 94% seen once. Sequencing used blood. This chain links TRBV23-1 with TRBJ2-7; D is possibly TRBD1 (5 bases). TRBV23-1 belongs to the ORF category, with a function that is uncertain. This clonotype was sampled from a woman in her thirties or forties in good health. CDR3 nucleotide sequence: TGCGCCAGCAGTCAAACCCCTCAAGGGGCACACTACGAGCAGTACTTC. Translation: CASSQTPQGAHYEQYF.